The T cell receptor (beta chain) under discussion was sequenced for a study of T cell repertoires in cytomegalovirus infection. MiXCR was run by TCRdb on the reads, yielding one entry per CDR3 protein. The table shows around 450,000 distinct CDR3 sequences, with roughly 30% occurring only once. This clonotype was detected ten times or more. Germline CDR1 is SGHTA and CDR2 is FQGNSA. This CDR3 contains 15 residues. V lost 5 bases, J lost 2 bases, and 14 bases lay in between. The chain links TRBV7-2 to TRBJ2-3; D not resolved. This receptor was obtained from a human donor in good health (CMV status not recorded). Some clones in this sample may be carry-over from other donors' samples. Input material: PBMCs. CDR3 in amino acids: CASSATAPYTDTQYF. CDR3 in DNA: TGTGCCAGCAGCGCCACCGCCCCGTACACAGATACGCAGTATTTT.